These T cell receptor beta chains were read from a single sample in a study of T cell repertoires in cytomegalovirus infection. TCRdb re-called the reads through MiXCR, storing one row per CDR3 protein. The table has more than 55,000 distinct CDR3 sequences, 20% to 25% seen once. Their specific antigens are unknown. The sequencing here drew on CD8+ T cells from cultured PBMCs, taken from culture after CMV antigen stimulation. These TCRs come from a human donor in good health (CMV status not recorded). Some clones in this sample may be carry-over from other donors' samples. Both conserved end residues are part of each CDR3. The D gene is left open where the match is weak. The listing skips clone size in some rows; elsewhere it reads once, few, many or a size class.

J,V,size,D,DNA,CDR3
TRBJ2-5,TRBV6-1,few,-,TGTGCCAGCAGTGTCTATGGGGGGCAAGAGACCCAGTACTTC,CASSVYGGQETQYF
TRBJ2-5,TRBV10-2,-,-,TGCGCCAGCAGTTACAGGACACCTAAGAGACCCCAGTACTTC,CASSYRTPKRPQYF
TRBJ1-2,TRBV7-9,few,-,TGTGCCAGCAGCCTAGAGGGGGATCCTAACTATGGCTACACCTTC,CASSLEGDPNYGYTF
TRBJ1-1,TRBV7-8,once,-,TGTGCCAGCAGCATACTGACAGAAACTGAAGCTTTCTTT,CASSILTETEAFF
TRBJ2-1,TRBV7-3,-,-,TGTGCCAGCAGCCCTGGGGGTCTACACGAGCAGTTCTTC,CASSPGGLHEQFF
TRBJ2-1,TRBV5-6,few,TRBD2,TGTGCCAGCAGCTTGGGATGGCTAGCGGGGGCCCTGAGCTCCTACAATGAGCAGTTCTTC,CASSLGWLAGALSSYNEQFF
TRBJ2-7,TRBV27,-,TRBD1,TGTGCCAGCAGTGACAGGGTCGTGGCCTACGAGCAGTACTTC,CASSDRVVAYEQYF
TRBJ2-1,TRBV11-3,-,-,TGTGCCAGCAGCTTAGGCGTAAATGAGCAGTTCTTC,CASSLGVNEQFF
TRBJ1-6,TRBV7-8,few,-,TGTGCCAGCAGCCCGGCGGAGTTTTCACCCCTCCACTTT,CASSPAEFSPLHF
TRBJ1-4,TRBV7-9,few,TRBD1,TGTGCCAGCAGCTGGGGACAGGAAGCCGCGGTCGGACTGTTTTTT,CASSWGQEAAVGLFF
TRBJ2-1,TRBV5-5,-,TRBD2,TGTGCCAGCAGCTTTCAGGCGGGGGGGCGTGATGAGCAGTTCTTC,CASSFQAGGRDEQFF
TRBJ2-1,TRBV7-6,-,TRBD1,TGTGCCAGCAGCTCCTACTTACGGACAGGACCGTACAATGAGCAGTTCTTC,CASSSYLRTGPYNEQFF